The T cell receptor (beta chain) under discussion was sequenced for a study of blood T cell repertoires in COVID-19. The method was immunoSEQ multiplex PCR; TCRdb's version includes in-frame clones alone and lacks a portion of them. The data show approximately 250,000 clones, with 80% to 90% seen just once and roughly 10% held by the top ten. The CDR3 extends over 14 amino acids. Trimming took off 1 base at V and 1 base at J, with 7 bases between the two ends. In germline, CDR1 is LGHDT, CDR2 YNNKEL (reference sequence). J is TRBJ1-1 and V is TRBV3-1 (or the pseudogene TRBV3-2); no firm D call. This clonotype originated in a woman between 65 and 79 years old with COVID-19, enrolled during active disease. The sample was peripheral blood. The DNA of the CDR3 is TGTGCCAGCAGCCAAGTAGGGAGGAACACTGAAGCTTTCTTT. Translating gives CASSQVGRNTEAFF.